This T cell receptor beta chain was observed in a study of control samples from healthy donors and cancer patients (dated by TCRdb to the early 2020s). Of note for this clone: No cognate antigen has been identified for it. No per-base quality is available; no much larger clone lies one base away.

Reading from cysteine to phenylalanine, the CDR3 counts 12 amino acids. The CDR3 DNA has 36 bases and is translated from base 1. At the junction V is shortened by 4 bases and J by 1 base, with 4 bases in between. The germline V gene yields MNHEY for CDR1 and SVGAGI for CDR2. The library relied on the immunoSEQ multiplex PCR assay. Sourced from immuneACCESS, this table was stored by TCRdb with only in-frame sequences that have V and J called. A share of the clones is absent; for the studies checked, an unresolved V gene accounts for under half, and the remainder has no known explanation. This sample is represented by 100,000 or so clones; 82% of them were singletons. The ten largest clones take up 8.5% to 10% of the sample.

The sample consisted of blood. The receptor comes from a woman aged 60-70 years in good health. The chain uses TRBV6-5 and TRBJ1-1; the D segment cannot be called with confidence. The CDR3 in this case is CASSFRNTEAFF. Read as DNA, the sequence is TGTGCCAGCAGTTTTAGGAACACTGAAGCTTTCTTT.